The 26 T cell receptor beta chains in this list originate from one sample, sequenced in a study of blood T cell repertoires in COVID-19. Using immunoSEQ multiplex PCR, the repertoire was profiled, and TCRdb retains in-frame clones only, with some absent. This table has 150,000 or so clones, more than 65% appearing once. Sample: peripheral blood. These receptors originate from a woman aged 55 to 70 with acute or convalescent COVID-19.

This clone is a singleton in its sample. This chain uses TRBV6-6 with TRBJ1-2; TRBD1 aligns across 7 bases. V shed 4 bases and J 4 bases; nucleotides not matched to a gene: 6. Germline CDR1 and CDR2: MNHNY and SVGAGI (reference sequence). The CDR3 contains 14 residues. The CDR3 sequence: CASSLVQGVYGYTF. CDR3 DNA sequence: TGTGCCAGCAGTTTGGTCCAGGGGGTCTATGGCTACACCTTC.

This CDR3 reads CASLAGFFTDTQYF. As DNA, the CDR3 is TGTGCCAGCCTAGCGGGATTCTTCACAGATACGCAGTATTTT. The rearrangement uses TRBV6-5 and TRBJ2-3; the match to TRBD2 covers 9 bases. The CDR3 extends over 14 amino acids. Per the germline V gene, CDR1 is MNHEY and CDR2 is SVGAGI. J lost 2 bases, V lost 8 bases, and 5 bases had no gene match.

This sequence joins TRBV30 and TRBJ2-6; maybe TRBD2 (5 bases). CDR3 length equals 14 residues. Deletions cut 0 bases from V and 4 bases from J, with 7 bases between. The germline V gene has CDR1 GTSNPN and CDR2 SVGIG (reference sequence). The CDR3 DNA sequence: TGTGCCTGGAGTGTAGCGGTGGGGGCCAACGTCCTGACTTTC. Translated, it gives CAWSVAVGANVLTF.

This chain uses TRBV7-9 with TRBJ2-1, with D possibly matching TRBD2 (5 bases). Deletions cut 1 base from V and 4 bases from J, with 11 bases between. This CDR3 is built from 15 residues. The germline V gene has CDR1 SEHNR and CDR2 FQNEAQ (reference sequence). CDR3 region: CASSLVASRYNEQFF. CDR3 bases: TGTGCCAGCAGCTTAGTGGCTAGCCGGTACAATGAGCAGTTCTTC. The full variable domain, rest sourced from reference TRBV7-9 and TRBJ2-1, is DTGVSQNPRHKITKRGQNVTFRCDPISEHNRLYWYRQTLGQGPEFLTYFQNEAQLEKSRLLSDRFSAERPKGSFSTLEIQRTEQGDSAMYLCASSLVASRYNEQFFGPGTRLTVL.

V is TRBV5-1 and J is TRBJ2-2, with a possible D match to TRBD2 (6 bases). Per germline, CDR1 SGHRS and CDR2 YFSETQ. V was cut by 4 bases and J by 1 base, with 14 bases left in between. CDR3 size: 16 residues. DNA for the CDR3: TGCGCCAGCAGCCCCTTTATGGAGGGGAACACCGGGGAGCTGTTTTTT. It codes for CASSPFMEGNTGELFF.

The gene calls are TRBV11-3 and TRBJ2-7, with D uncertain. The CDR3 loop spans 13 amino acids. V dropped 0 bases and J dropped 0 bases, with 3 bases sitting between them. Germline V gene lookup returns CDR1 SGHNT and CDR2 YENEEA. The DNA of the CDR3 is TGTGCCAGCAGCTTAGACTCCTCCTACGAGCAGTACTTC. This gives the protein CASSLDSSYEQYF.

The chain's CDR3 is CASSRGLDQPQHF. CDR3 in DNA: TGTGCCAGTAGTAGAGGGCTGGATCAGCCCCAGCATTTT. The chain joins TRBV19 to TRBJ1-5, with D uncertain. The CDR3 is made up of 13 amino acids. V was clipped by 4 bases and J by 5 bases, with 9 bases between them. Germline V CDR1 and CDR2: LNHDA, SQIVND (reference sequence).

The chain uses TRBV9 and TRBJ2-2, with 8 bases fitting TRBD1. CDR1 is SGDLS and CDR2 is YYNGEE in the germline V gene. Trimming at V came to 0 bases and at J to 5 bases, leaving 3 bases not matched to a gene. This CDR3 comprises 15 residues. The CDR3 coding sequence is TGTGCCAGCAGCGTAGGGCAGGGGGCTACCGGGGAGCTGTTTTTT. Translating gives CASSVGQGATGELFF.

The chain links TRBV30 to TRBJ1-1, with D unclear. The germline CDR1 and CDR2 sequences are GTSNPN and SVGIG (reference sequence). This CDR3 comprises 11 residues. Trimming cost V 4 bases and J 0 bases, with 3 bases left between them. The CDR3 here is CAWTLNTEAFF. CDR3 sequence (DNA): TGTGCCTGGACGTTGAACACTGAAGCTTTCTTT.

This clone was seen a single time. The chain links TRBV21-1 to TRBJ1-1. TRBV21-1 is an annotated pseudogene. This CDR3 region has 15 residues. The CDR3 here is CASSKARDSNTEAFF. For the CDR3, the DNA is TGTGCCAGCAGCAAAGCCCGGGATTCGAACACTGAAGCTTTCTTT.

J is TRBJ1-6 and V is TRBV19, with 8 bases identical to TRBD1. The CDR3 consists of 14 residues. Losses at the gene ends were 4 bases for V and 7 bases for J; bases not matched to a gene: 3. Germline V lookup: CDR1 LNHDA, CDR2 SQIVND (reference sequence). The CDR3 spells CASSRRQGNSPLHF. The CDR3 coding sequence is TGTGCCAGTAGTAGAAGACAGGGGAATTCACCCCTCCACTTT.

J is TRBJ2-7 and V is TRBV28, with 7 bases matching TRBD2. With V trimmed by 4 bases and J by 0 bases, 6 bases remained unmatched. Germline V gene sequence: CDR1 MDHEN, CDR2 SYDVKM. The CDR3 runs 15 residues. DNA of the CDR3: TGTGCCAGCAGTTCACCAGCGGGATACTCCTACGAGCAGTACTTC. Its protein product is CASSSPAGYSYEQYF.

The J gene is TRBJ2-5, the V gene TRBV5-1, with 14 bases aligning to TRBD2. The V gene end was trimmed by 0 bases and the J gene end by 5 bases; junction bases not matched to a gene: 0. CDR3 length equals 15 residues. Per the germline V gene, CDR1 is SGHRS and CDR2 is YFSETQ. The CDR3 region is CASSLGTSGGETQYF. The CDR3 region has the DNA TGCGCCAGCAGCTTGGGGACTAGCGGGGGGGAGACCCAGTACTTC.

The V call is TRBV4-3, the J call TRBJ1-2, with a tentative D call TRBD1 (6 bases). Trimming stripped 1 base from V and 8 bases from J, with 20 bases between. CDR1 is LGHNA, CDR2 YSLEER, per germline. The CDR3 contains 16 residues. This CDR3 is CASSQAPQGIRDGYTF. CDR3 bases: TGCGCCAGCAGCCAAGCCCCACAGGGTATAAGGGACGGCTACACCTTC.

The rearrangement joins TRBV2 to TRBJ1-3; no clear D. Per germline, CDR1 SNHLY and CDR2 FYNNEI. Trimming shortened V by 4 bases and J by 6 bases, and 4 bases separated the two germline ends. The CDR3 length is 11 residues. The chain's CDR3 is CASSVSNTIYF. CDR3 coding DNA: TGTGCCAGCAGTGTATCAAACACCATATATTTT.

The chain carries TRBV19 and TRBJ1-5, with D unresolved. This CDR3 contains 15 residues. From germline, CDR1 is LNHDA and CDR2 SQIVND (reference sequence). V was clipped by 7 bases and J by 5 bases, with 18 bases between them. The DNA for the CDR3 is TGTGCCAGTACACGGGTAGACGGACTGGATCAGCCCCAGCATTTT. It yields the protein CASTRVDGLDQPQHF.

This clone was counted only a few times. The DNA for the CDR3 is TGTGCCAGCAGCGGCCCGGGACAGACAAGAAACACCATATATTTT. Translated, it gives CASSGPGQTRNTIYF. J is TRBJ1-3 and V is TRBV5-4; the match to TRBD1 covers 7 bases. The CDR3 runs to 15 residues. Germline V gene lookup returns CDR1 SGHNT and CDR2 YYREEE (reference sequence). The V and J ends lost 4 bases and 5 bases, in that order; junction bases with no gene match: 9.

The V and J genes are TRBV7-9 and TRBJ2-7; D gene ambiguous. The germline V gene encodes CDR1 SEHNR and CDR2 FQNEAQ (reference sequence). There are 16 residues in the CDR3. The germline V and J ends were trimmed by 4 bases and 0 bases, with 16 bases remaining between them. The CDR3 DNA reads as TGTGCCAGCAGCTCCCAACGGTCCTGGAGCTCCTACGAGCAGTACTTC. It translates to CASSSQRSWSSYEQYF.

This clone was seen only once. The chain is built from TRBV15 and TRBJ1-1; TRBD1 matches 7 bases. V gave up 0 bases and J gave up 11 bases; unmatched junction bases: 9. The CDR3 runs 14 residues. CDR1 is LNHNV and CDR2 is YYDKDF in the germline V gene (reference sequence). The CDR3 is CATSRDRNRGMAFF. The CDR3 DNA sequence: TGTGCCACCAGCAGAGACCGCAACAGGGGTATGGCTTTCTTT.

The CDR3 protein is CAGGTGLEKLFF. CDR3 nucleotides: TGTGCCGGCGGGACAGGGCTTGAAAAACTGTTTTTT. This sequence joins TRBV2 and TRBJ1-4; 9 bases fit TRBD1. The CDR3 is made up of 12 amino acids. The germline CDR1 and CDR2 sequences are SNHLY and FYNNEI. After removal of 11 bases from V and 7 bases from J, the junction contained 5 bases not matched to a gene.

This chain joins TRBV24-1 and TRBJ2-7, with TRBD2 matching over 7 bases. Unmatched junction bases numbered 2, after V lost 4 bases and J lost 0 bases. The CDR3 length is 14 residues. Germline loops: CDR1 KGHDR, CDR2 SFDVKD. CDR3 sequence reads: CATSEASGSYEQYF. The CDR3 nucleotides are TGTGCCACCAGTGAGGCTAGCGGCTCCTACGAGCAGTACTTC.

This chain uses TRBV7-2 with TRBJ2-2; no clear D. This CDR3 is 12 amino acids long. Per the germline V gene, CDR1 is SGHTA and CDR2 is FQGNSA. The V and J ends lost 2 bases and 5 bases respectively, with 3 bases between them. CDR3 coding DNA: TGTGCCAGCAGCTTACGGACCGGGGAGCTGTTTTTT. Translating gives CASSLRTGELFF.

J is TRBJ1-1 and V is TRBV30; no definite D call. CDR3 length equals 15 residues. Germline-derived CDR1 and CDR2 are GTSNPN and SVGIG (reference sequence). V was cut by 2 bases and J by 6 bases, with 19 bases left in between. The CDR3 nucleotides are TGTGCCTGGAGTCGTATCGGTGCGACACCCTCTGAAGCTTTCTTT. Amino acid sequence: CAWSRIGATPSEAFF.

The rearrangement uses TRBV6-5 and TRBJ2-2, with a weak D call TRBD2 (5 bases). Per the germline V gene, CDR1 is MNHEY and CDR2 is SVGAGI. This CDR3 spans 16 amino acids. Trimming left V 2 bases short and J 5 bases short, with 15 bases between. The CDR3 DNA reads as TGTGCCAGCAGTTACAACATTTTCGAGGGAACCGGGGAGCTGTTTTTT. Translating gives CASSYNIFEGTGELFF.

This clone was seen a handful of times. The chain combines TRBV19 with TRBJ1-5; no reliable D call. CDR1 is LNHDA and CDR2 is SQIVND in the germline V gene (reference sequence). V lost 6 bases and J 3 bases, leaving 9 bases between the germline ends. The CDR3 runs to 13 residues. The CDR3 sequence is CASSVDYNQPQHF. The CDR3 DNA reads TGTGCCAGTAGCGTAGACTACAATCAGCCCCAGCATTTT.

The chain combines TRBV18 with TRBJ1-1; 9 nucleotides match TRBD1. CDR3 length equals 16 residues. V was clipped by 3 bases and J by 4 bases; unmatched bases: 9. Germline V gene sequence: CDR1 KGHSH, CDR2 LQKENI. CDR3 region: CASSPGGTGIVTEAFF. The CDR3 nucleotides are TGTGCCAGCTCACCGGGCGGGACAGGGATAGTCACTGAAGCTTTCTTT.